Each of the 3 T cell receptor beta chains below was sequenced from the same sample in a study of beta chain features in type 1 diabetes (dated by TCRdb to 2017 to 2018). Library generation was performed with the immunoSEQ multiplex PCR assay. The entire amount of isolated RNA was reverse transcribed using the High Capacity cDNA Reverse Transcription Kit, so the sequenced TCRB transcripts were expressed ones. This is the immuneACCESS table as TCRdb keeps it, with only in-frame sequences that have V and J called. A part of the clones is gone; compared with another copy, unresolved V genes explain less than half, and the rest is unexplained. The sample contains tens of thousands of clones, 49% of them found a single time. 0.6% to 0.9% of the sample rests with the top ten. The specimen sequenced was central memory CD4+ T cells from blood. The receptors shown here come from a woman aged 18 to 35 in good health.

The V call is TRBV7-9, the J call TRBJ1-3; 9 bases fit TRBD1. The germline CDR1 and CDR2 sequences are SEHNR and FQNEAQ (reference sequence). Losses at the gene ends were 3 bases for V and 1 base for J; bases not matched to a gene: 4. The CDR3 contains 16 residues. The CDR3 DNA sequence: TGTGCCAGCAGCTTCCGCGGGACAGGGTCTGGAAACACCATATATTTT. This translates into CASSFRGTGSGNTIYF.

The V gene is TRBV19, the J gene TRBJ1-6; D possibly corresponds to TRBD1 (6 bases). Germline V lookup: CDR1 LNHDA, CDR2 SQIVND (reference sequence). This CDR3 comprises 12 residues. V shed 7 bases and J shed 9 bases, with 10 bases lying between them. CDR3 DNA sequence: TGTGCCAGTAACTCAGGGGCTTCACCCCTCCACTTT. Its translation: CASNSGASPLHF.

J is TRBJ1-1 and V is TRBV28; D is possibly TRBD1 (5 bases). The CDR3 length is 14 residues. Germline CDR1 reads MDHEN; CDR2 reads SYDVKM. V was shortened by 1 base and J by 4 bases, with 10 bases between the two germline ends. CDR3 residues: CASSLSGGGTEAFF. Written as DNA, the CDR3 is TGTGCCAGCAGTTTATCGGGGGGGGGCACTGAAGCTTTCTTT. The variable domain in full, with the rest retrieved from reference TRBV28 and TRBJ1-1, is DVKVTQSSRYLVKRTGEKVFLECVQDMDHENMFWYRQDPGLGLRLIYFSYDVKMKEKGDIPEGYSVSREKKERFSLILESASTNQTSMYLCASSLSGGGTEAFFGQGTRLTVV.